Shown below are 10 T cell receptor beta chains from a single sample sequenced in a study of early T cells in non-severe SARS-CoV-2 infection. TCRdb recomputed calls from the 5' RACE reads with MiXCR, one row per CDR3 protein. The sample lists 65,000 to 75,000 distinct CDR3 sequences; roughly 4.9% were seen once. Sequenced material: whole blood, taken at baseline. The receptors originated from an adult who was a healthcare worker with PCR-confirmed SARS-CoV-2 infection or an uninfected control (not recorded which). The donor label of this sample is uncertain.

The table lists this clonotype with a few counts. V is TRBV19 and J is TRBJ2-7; D possibly corresponds to TRBD2 (5 bases). Per germline, CDR1 LNHDA and CDR2 SQIVND (reference sequence). The CDR3 sequence is 16 residues long. Trimming removed 5 bases at V and 6 bases at J, with 23 bases between. CDR3 DNA sequence: TGTGCCAGTAGTTCGGAGGACCTAACCCCGCCTCGCGAGCAGTACTTC. This sequence encodes CASSSEDLTPPREQYF.

This clonotype was seen ten or more times. This chain links TRBV9 with TRBJ2-1; no clear D. The CDR3 contains 13 residues. V was clipped by 5 bases and J by 9 bases, with 15 bases between them. The V gene's germline CDR1 is SGDLS and CDR2 YYNGEE. CDR3 sequence: CASRDDMGGEQFF. The DNA of the CDR3 is TGTGCCAGCAGAGATGATATGGGCGGTGAGCAGTTCTTC.

This clonotype was seen a few times. The rearrangement links TRBV14 to TRBJ1-1; D remains unclear. Germline V CDR1 and CDR2: SGHDN, FVKESK. Between the trimmed V and J ends, which lost 2 bases and 7 bases, there was a span of 17 bases. The CDR3 has 15 amino acids. The CDR3 protein is CASSQSTGGKIEAFF. Written as DNA, the CDR3 is TGTGCCAGCAGCCAATCCACGGGAGGTAAAATTGAAGCTTTCTTT.

This clonotype showed up many times. The CDR3 region has the DNA TGTGCCAGCAGCTCCACCTCCGGGACAGGGGGCTATCAGCCCCAGCATTTT. As protein: CASSSTSGTGGYQPQHF. V and J are TRBV7-8 and TRBJ1-5; 12 positions match TRBD1. The CDR3 totals 17 residues. Trimming cost V 4 bases and J 5 bases; bases outside gene matches: 9. Germline assignment: CDR1 SGHVS and CDR2 FQNEAQ.

This clonotype was detected many times. The J gene is TRBJ2-7, the V gene TRBV5-1; 9 bases fit TRBD1. V gave up 4 bases and J gave up 5 bases; unmatched junction bases: 13. Germline V gene data show CDR1 as SGHRS and CDR2 as YFSETQ. The CDR3 runs 16 residues. As DNA, the CDR3 is TGCGCCAGCAGCCCGGGACAGGGAAGAGATTTTGACGAGCAGTACTTC. Translating it yields CASSPGQGRDFDEQYF. The whole variable domain, filled in from reference TRBV5-1 and TRBJ2-7, reads KAGVTQTPRYLIKTRGQQVTLSCSPISGHRSVSWYQQTPGQGLQFLFEYFSETQRNKGNFPGRFSGRQFSNSRSEMNVSTLELGDSALYLCASSPGQGRDFDEQYFGPGTRLTVT.

Many counts were recorded for this clonotype. The CDR3 region is CASSPGGLAYNEQFF. CDR3 sequence (DNA): TGTGCCAGCAGCCCCGGGGGACTGGCATACAATGAGCAGTTCTTC. The genes are TRBV7-2 and TRBJ2-1; a possible D gene is TRBD2 (6 bases). Germline lookup yields CDR1 SGHTA and CDR2 FQGNSA. V was shortened by 5 bases and J by 4 bases, with 15 bases between the two germline ends. The CDR3 is 15 residues long.

This clonotype was counted a few times. This chain joins TRBV5-6 and TRBJ1-6, with D uncertain. V lost 6 bases to trimming and J lost 9 bases, with 16 bases between them. Germline V gene data show CDR1 as SGHDT and CDR2 as YYEEEE. The CDR3 has 14 residues. DNA of the CDR3: TGTGCCAGCAAAGTGGAAGCTGGTGGTTCACCCCTCCACTTT. Translated: CASKVEAGGSPLHF.

This clonotype has only a few counts. This chain joins TRBV6-5 and TRBJ1-1; TRBD1 agrees at 10 bases. The CDR3 is 17 amino acids. The germline gives CDR1 MNHEY, CDR2 SVGAGI. Trimming took 6 bases from V and 0 from J; bases not matched to a gene: 10. The chain's CDR3 is CASSSDRGIMLNTEAFF. CDR3 coding DNA: TGTGCCAGCAGCTCGGACAGGGGGATAATGTTGAACACTGAAGCTTTCTTT.

The J gene is TRBJ1-1, the V gene TRBV12-3 or TRBV12-4; no clear D. The CDR3 contains 12 residues. V dropped 6 bases and J dropped 3 bases, with 8 bases sitting between them. The CDR3 sequence is CASRQLDTEAFF. CDR3 in DNA: TGTGCCAGCAGACAACTAGACACTGAAGCTTTCTTT.

Here the CDR3 DNA reads TGTGCCAGCAGCTCAGGGGCGGTGGAGACCCAGTACTTC. It encodes CASSSGAVETQYF. The chain is built from TRBV7-3 and TRBJ2-5, with D possibly being TRBD1 (6 bases). The V gene lost 4 bases and the J gene lost 5 bases, with 11 bases spanning the gap. The CDR3 totals 13 residues. CDR1 is SGHTA and CDR2 is FQGTGA in the germline V gene.